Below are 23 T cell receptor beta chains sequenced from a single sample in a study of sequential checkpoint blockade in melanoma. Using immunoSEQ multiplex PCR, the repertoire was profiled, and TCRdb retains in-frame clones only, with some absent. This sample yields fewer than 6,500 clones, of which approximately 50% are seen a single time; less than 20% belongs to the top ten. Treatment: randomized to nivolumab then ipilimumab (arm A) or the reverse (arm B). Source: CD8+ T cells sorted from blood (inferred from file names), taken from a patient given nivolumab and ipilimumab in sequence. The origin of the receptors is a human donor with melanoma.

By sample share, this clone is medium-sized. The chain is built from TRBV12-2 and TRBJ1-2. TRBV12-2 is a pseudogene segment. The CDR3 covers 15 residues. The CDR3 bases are TGTGCAAGTCGCTCCTCCGCCGGGGGGTACTATGGCTACACCTTC. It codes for CASRSSAGGYYGYTF.

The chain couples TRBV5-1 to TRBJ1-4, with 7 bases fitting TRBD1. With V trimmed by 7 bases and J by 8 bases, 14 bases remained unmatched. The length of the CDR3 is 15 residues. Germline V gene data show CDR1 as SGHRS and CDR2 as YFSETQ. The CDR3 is CASAAKRGREEKLFF. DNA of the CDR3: TGCGCCAGCGCAGCAAAGAGGGGGCGAGAAGAAAAACTGTTTTTT.

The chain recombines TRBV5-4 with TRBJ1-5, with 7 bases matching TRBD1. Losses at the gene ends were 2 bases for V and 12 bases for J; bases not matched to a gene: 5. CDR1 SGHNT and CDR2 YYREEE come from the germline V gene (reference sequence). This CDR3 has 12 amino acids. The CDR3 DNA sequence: TGTGCCAGCAGCTTTGGCCAGGGGGTCCAGCATTTT. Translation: CASSFGQGVQHF.

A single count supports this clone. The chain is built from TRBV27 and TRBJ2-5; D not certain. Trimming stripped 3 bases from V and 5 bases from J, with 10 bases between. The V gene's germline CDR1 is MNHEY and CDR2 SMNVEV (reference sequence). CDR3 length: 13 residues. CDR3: CASSFGPTETQYF. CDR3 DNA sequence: TGTGCCAGCAGTTTCGGTCCAACGGAGACCCAGTACTTC.

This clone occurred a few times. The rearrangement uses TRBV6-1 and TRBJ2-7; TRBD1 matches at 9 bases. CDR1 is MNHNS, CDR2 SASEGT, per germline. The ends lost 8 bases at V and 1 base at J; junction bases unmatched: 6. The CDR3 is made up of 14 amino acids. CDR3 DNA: TGTGCCAGCGCGCCCGGGACAGGGTCCTACGAGCAGTACTTC. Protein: CASAPGTGSYEQYF.

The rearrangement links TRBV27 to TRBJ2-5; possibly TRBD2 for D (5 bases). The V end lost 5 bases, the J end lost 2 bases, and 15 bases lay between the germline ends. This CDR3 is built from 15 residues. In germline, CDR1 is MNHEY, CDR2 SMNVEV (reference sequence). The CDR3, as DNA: TGTGCCAGCAGTGCCACGCGGGCAACTCAAGAGACCCAGTACTTC. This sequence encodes CASSATRATQETQYF.

The CDR3 DNA is TGTGCCAGCAGTGATAGCGGACTTATGCGGGAGCAGTACTTC. Encoded protein: CASSDSGLMREQYF. The genes are TRBV2 and TRBJ2-7, with D maybe TRBD2 (6 bases). Trimming left V 3 bases short and J 7 bases short, with 16 bases between. Germline V gene data show CDR1 as SNHLY and CDR2 as FYNNEI. The CDR3 runs 14 residues.

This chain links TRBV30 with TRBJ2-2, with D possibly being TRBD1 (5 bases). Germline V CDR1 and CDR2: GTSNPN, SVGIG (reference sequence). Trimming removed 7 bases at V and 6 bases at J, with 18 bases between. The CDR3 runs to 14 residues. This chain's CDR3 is CAYRGGEHAGELFF. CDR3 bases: TGTGCCTATAGGGGCGGCGAGCATGCCGGGGAGCTGTTTTTT.

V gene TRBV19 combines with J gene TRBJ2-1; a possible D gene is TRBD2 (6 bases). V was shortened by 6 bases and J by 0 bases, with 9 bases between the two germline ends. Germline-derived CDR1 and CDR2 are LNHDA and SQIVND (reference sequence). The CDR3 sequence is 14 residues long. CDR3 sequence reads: CASRDGSSYNEQFF. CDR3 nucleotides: TGTGCCAGTAGGGACGGGAGCTCCTACAATGAGCAGTTCTTC. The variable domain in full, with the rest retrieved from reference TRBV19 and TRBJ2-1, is DGGITQSPKYLFRKEGQNVTLSCEQNLNHDAMYWYRQDPGQGLRLIYYSQIVNDFQKGDIAEGYSVSREKKESFPLTVTSAQKNPTAFYLCASRDGSSYNEQFFGPGTRLTVL.

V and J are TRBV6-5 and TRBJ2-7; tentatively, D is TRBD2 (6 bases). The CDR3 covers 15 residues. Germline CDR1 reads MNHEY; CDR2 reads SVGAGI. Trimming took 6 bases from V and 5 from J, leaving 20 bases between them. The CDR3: CASSPGGPPANEQYF. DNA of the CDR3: TGTGCCAGCAGCCCCGGGGGACCGCCTGCAAACGAGCAGTACTTC.

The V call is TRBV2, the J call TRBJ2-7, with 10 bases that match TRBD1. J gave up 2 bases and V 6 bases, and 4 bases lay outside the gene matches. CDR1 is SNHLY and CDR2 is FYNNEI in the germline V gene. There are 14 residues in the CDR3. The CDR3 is CASRGQGFAYEQYF. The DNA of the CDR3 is TGTGCCAGCAGGGGACAGGGGTTCGCCTACGAGCAGTACTTC.

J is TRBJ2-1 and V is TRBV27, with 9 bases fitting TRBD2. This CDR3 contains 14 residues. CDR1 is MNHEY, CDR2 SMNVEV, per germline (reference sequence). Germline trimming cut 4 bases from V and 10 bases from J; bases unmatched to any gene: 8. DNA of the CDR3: TGTGCCAGCAGTTATCTAGCGGGAATACAAGAGCAGTTCTTC. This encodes CASSYLAGIQEQFF.

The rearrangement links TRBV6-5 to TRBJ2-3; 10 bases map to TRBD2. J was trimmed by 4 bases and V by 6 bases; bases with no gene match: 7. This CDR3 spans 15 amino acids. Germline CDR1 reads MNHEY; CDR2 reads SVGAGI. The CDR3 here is CASSVAGGRADTQYF. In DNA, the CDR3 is TGTGCCAGCAGCGTAGCGGGGGGTAGGGCAGATACGCAGTATTTT.

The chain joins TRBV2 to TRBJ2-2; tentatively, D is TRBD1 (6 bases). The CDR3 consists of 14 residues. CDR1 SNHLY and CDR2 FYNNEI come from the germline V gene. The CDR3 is CASVPGVVTGELFF. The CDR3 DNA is TGTGCTAGCGTGCCAGGGGTGGTCACCGGGGAGCTGTTTTTT.

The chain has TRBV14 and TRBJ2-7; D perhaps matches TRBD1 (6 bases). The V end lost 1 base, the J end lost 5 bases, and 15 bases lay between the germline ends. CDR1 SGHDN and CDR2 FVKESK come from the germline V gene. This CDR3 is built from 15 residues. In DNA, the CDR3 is TGTGCCAGCAGCCAAGGGACAGCCCTCGGGGACGAGCAGTACTTC. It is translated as CASSQGTALGDEQYF.

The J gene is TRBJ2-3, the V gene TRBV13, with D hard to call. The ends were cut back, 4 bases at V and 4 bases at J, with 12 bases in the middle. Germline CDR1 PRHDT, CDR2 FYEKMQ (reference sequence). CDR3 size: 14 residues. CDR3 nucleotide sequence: TGTGCCAGCAGCTCCACATTTAGCCCAGATACGCAGTATTTT. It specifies CASSSTFSPDTQYF. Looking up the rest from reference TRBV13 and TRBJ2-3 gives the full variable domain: AAGVIQSPRHLIKEKRETATLKCYPIPRHDTVYWYQQGPGQDPQFLISFYEKMQSDKGSIPDRFSAQQFSDYHSELNMSSLELGDSALYFCASSSTFSPDTQYFGPGTRLTVL.

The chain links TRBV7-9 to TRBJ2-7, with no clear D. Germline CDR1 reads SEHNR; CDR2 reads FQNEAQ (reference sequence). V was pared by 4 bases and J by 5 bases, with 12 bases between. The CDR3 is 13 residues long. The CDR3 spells CASSSGVRNEQYF. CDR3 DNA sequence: TGTGCCAGCAGCTCGGGTGTCCGGAACGAGCAGTACTTC.

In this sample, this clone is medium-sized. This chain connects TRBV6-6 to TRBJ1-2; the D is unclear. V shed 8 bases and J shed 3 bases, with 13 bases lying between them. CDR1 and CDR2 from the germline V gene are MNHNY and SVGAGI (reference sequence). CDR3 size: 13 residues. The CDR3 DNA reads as TGTGCCAGCGACCACGGGAGGGACTATGGCTACACCTTC. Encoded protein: CASDHGRDYGYTF.

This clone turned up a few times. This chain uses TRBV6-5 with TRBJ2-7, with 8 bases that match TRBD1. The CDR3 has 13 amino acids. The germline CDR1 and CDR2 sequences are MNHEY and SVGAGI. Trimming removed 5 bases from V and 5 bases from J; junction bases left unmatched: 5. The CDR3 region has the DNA TGTGCCAGCAGTAAGACAGGGGCCCACGAGCAGTACTTC. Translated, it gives CASSKTGAHEQYF.

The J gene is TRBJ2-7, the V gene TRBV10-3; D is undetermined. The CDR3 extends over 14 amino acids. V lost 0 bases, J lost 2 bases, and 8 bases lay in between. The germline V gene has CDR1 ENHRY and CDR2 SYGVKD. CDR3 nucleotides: TGTGCCATCAGTGAGTCGGGCACCCCCTACGAGCAGTACTTC. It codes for CAISESGTPYEQYF.

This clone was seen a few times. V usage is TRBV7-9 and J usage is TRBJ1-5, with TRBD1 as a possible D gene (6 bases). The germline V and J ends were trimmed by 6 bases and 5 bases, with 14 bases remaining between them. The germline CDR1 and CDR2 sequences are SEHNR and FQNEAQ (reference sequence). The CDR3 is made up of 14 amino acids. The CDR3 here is CASSTQGSDQPQHF. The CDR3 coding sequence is TGTGCCAGCAGTACACAGGGTTCGGATCAGCCCCAGCATTTT. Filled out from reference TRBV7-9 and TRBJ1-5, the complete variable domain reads DTGVSQNPRHKITKRGQNVTFRCDPISEHNRLYWYRQTLGQGPEFLTYFQNEAQLEKSRLLSDRFSAERPKGSFSTLEIQRTEQGDSAMYLCASSTQGSDQPQHFGDGTRLSIL.

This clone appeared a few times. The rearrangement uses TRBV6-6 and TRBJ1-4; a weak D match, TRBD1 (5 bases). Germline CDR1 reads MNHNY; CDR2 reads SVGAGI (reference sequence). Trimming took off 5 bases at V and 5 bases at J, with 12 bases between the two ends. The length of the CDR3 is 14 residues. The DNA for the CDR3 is TGTGCCAGCAGTAAAGGGGCCCTGAATGAAAAACTGTTTTTT. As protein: CASSKGALNEKLFF.

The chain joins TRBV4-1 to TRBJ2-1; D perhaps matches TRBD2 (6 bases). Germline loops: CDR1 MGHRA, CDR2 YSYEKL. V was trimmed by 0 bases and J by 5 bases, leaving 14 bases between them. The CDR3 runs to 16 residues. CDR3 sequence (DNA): TGCGCCAGCAGCCAAGAGAACGGCGGGATCGACAATGAGCAGTTCTTC. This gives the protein CASSQENGGIDNEQFF.